This T cell receptor beta chain was sequenced during a study of CD8+ T cells in alopecia areata (dated by TCRdb to 2016 to 2018). Study-wide context: The treated patients took part in an open-label pilot trial in which moderate-to-severe alopecia areata was treated with oral tofacitinib at 5 to 10 mg twice daily. TCRbeta CDR3 regions were amplified by immunoSEQ multiplex PCR using 35 Vbeta forward and 13 Jbeta reverse primers. Patients on tofacitinib were biopsied at baseline and after 4 and 24 weeks of treatment, and several of the patients also had a later scalp biopsy. Scalp clonality was compared across normal scalp (n=4), patchy alopecia areata scalp (n=8), and alopecia totalis/universalis scalp (n=8). High-throughput TCRbeta sequencing was used to examine T cell clonal expansion in alopecia areata in both the C3H/HeJ mouse model and human patients. Patients received tofacitinib for 6 to 18 months and were then followed off drug for 6 months to check for delayed response and recurrence. In humans, TCRbeta sequencing was performed on scalp tissue and on sorted CD4+ and CD8+ peripheral blood T cells from healthy controls and from patients with patchy or totalis/universalis alopecia areata. RNA was extracted with the PAXgene miRNA kit for fixed scalp, the miRNeasy kit for PBMCs, and the RNeasy kit for mouse skin. In treated patients, disease severity was measured using the SALT score, which gives the percentage of scalp surface area affected.

As concerns this clone: Its target antigen remains unknown. No per-base quality is available; no much larger clone lies one base away. This specimen includes other DNA sequences encoding the same CDR3.

Taken with the paper, the label for treatment or condition translates to: oral pan-JAK inhibitor, 5-10 mg twice daily. From alopecia areata patients, peripheral blood was collected along with lesional scalp punch biopsies. PBMCs were isolated by density centrifugation and stained for CD3, CD4 and CD8, after which CD4+ and CD8+ T cells were sorted on a FACSAria. At the junction V is shortened by 5 bases and J by 3 bases, with 10 bases in between. CDR1 and CDR2 (LNHNV, YYDKDF) derive from the germline V gene (reference sequence). Including cysteine and phenylalanine, the CDR3 has 13 amino acids. The kept DNA is CDR3 alone, 39 bases in frame from the first base. The paper as a whole reports these results and caveats: During tofacitinib treatment, many expanded lesional clones stuck around in both scalp and blood, and this persistence may partly explain why relapse happens after treatment is stopped. Because the treated cohort was small and included a single nonresponder, larger studies are needed to assess links between baseline CD8+ expansion and response. Resident alphabeta T cells in normal human skin are also sequenced, complicating scalp TCR repertoire analysis, unlike mouse skin dominated by gammadelta T cells. Compared with normal scalp, lesional scalp, particularly in alopecia totalis/universalis, had higher clonality and more expanded CD8+ clones, which suggests antigenic drive. Tofacitinib significantly decreased scalp clonality and the number of expanded CD8+ clones among the top 100 scalp clones. Shared TCR sequences between patients were less evident than in mice, which may be partly attributable to HLA diversity in the patient population.

Libraries came from the immunoSEQ multiplex PCR assay. RNA was extracted from all samples and reverse transcribed into cDNA as template for TCR sequencing. SuperScript III was used to make first-strand cDNA, primed with a 2:1 mix of oligo-dT and random hexamers. A synthetic immune receptor repertoire was used to measure amplification bias, and any remaining bias was corrected computationally. On the study's bioinformatics: After raw reads were preprocessed to remove errors, the CDR3 was defined following IMGT conventions as running from the conserved cysteine to phenylalanine. Clonality was computed as 1 minus the Shannon entropy, with the entropy normalized by log2 of the number of productive unique TCRs. Whether scalp clones were CD4 or CD8 was inferred by matching scalp TCRbeta sequences against CD4 and CD8 repertoires sorted from blood. In its TCRdb copy, this immuneACCESS table keeps in-frame sequences only and misses some clones. Where compared with another copy, unresolved V genes explain less than half of these, and the others have no known cause. V and J calls and clone size come straight from that table; D and trimming were deduced from the DNA. The sample profile shows under 300,000 clones; 60% of them were found once. The ten largest clones represent more than 0.85% of the sample.

The chain couples TRBV15 to TRBJ2-5, with TRBD1 as a weak D call on 7 bases. The receptor's source is a human donor with alopecia areata. The material sequenced was CD4+ T cells sorted from blood, taken at roughly week 52, from a patient treated with tofacitinib. The DNA sequence reads TGTGCCACCAGCCGCGGGACAGAAGAGACCCAGTACTTC. This translates into CATSRGTEETQYF.